This TCR beta chain was identified during a study of T-cell reconstitution after alpha-beta-depleted transplantation in children. V lost 6 bases, J lost 2 bases, and 32 bases lay in between. Germline V gene sequence: CDR1 MNHEY, CDR2 SMNVEV (reference sequence). The CDR3 is 20 amino acids. As it was prepared, the TCRbeta library received unique molecular identifiers. TCRdb re-called the PCR reads through MiXCR, storing one row per CDR3 protein. The table lists more than 400,000 distinct CDR3 sequences, roughly 44% of them singletons. This chain uses TRBV27 with TRBJ2-7; no reliable D call. The specimen was PBMCs, collected before TCRalphabeta/CD19-depleted stem cell transplant. The clonotype originates from a girl aged 2 to 9 with aplastic anemia, due to receive a stem cell transplant. The CDR3 protein is CASRASELLLGPTLTYEQYF. The CDR3 DNA is TGTGCCAGCAGAGCTTCGGAGCTGCTGCTGGGCCCGACACTTACCTACGAGCAGTACTTC.